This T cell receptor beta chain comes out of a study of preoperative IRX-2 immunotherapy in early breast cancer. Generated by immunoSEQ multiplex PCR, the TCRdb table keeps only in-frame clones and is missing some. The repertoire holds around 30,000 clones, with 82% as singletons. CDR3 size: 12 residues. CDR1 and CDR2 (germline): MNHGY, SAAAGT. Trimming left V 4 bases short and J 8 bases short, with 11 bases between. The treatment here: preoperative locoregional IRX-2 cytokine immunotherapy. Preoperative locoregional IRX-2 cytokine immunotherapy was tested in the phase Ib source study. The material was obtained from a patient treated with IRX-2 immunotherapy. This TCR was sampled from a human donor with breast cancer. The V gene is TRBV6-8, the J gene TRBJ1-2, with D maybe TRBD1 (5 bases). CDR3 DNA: TGTGCCAGCAGTTCTTCAGGGTTAGGCTACACCTTC. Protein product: CASSSSGLGYTF.